The 29 T cell receptor beta chains listed next were all sequenced from one sample in a study of T cell responses to AZD1222 COVID-19 vaccine. Here immunoSEQ multiplex PCR was the method, and the copy in TCRdb shows in-frame clones only, minus some. The profile shows 95,000 to 150,000 clones, less than 90% of them singletons. The sequences come from peripheral blood, collected on day 0 of AZD1222 vaccination. The receptors shown here come from an adult in good health.

The V gene is TRBV5-1, the J gene TRBJ1-2; unclear D gene. CDR3 length: 15 residues. Germline V gene lookup returns CDR1 SGHRS and CDR2 YFSETQ. The V and J ends lost 0 bases and 7 bases respectively, with 16 bases between them. CDR3 coding DNA: TGCGCCAGCAGCTTGGTTCTGGGTTCCAGAGGTGGCTACACCTTC. Translated: CASSLVLGSRGGYTF.

The chain carries TRBV5-1 and TRBJ1-1, with 8 nucleotides matching TRBD1. J was trimmed by 1 base and V by 1 base; bases with no gene match: 3. Germline V gives CDR1 SGHRS, CDR2 YFSETQ. CDR3 length: 15 amino acids. The DNA for the CDR3 is TGCGCCAGCAGCTTGCACAGGGGGGAGAACACTGAAGCTTTCTTT. It encodes CASSLHRGENTEAFF.

The genes are TRBV6-5 and TRBJ1-2; D not certain. The CDR3 is made up of 15 amino acids. V dropped 5 bases and J dropped 4 bases, with 17 bases sitting between them. CDR1 is MNHEY, CDR2 SVGAGI, per germline. The CDR3 nucleotides read TGTGCCAGCAGTAAGACCCTAAAGGAGGCCTATGGCTACACCTTC. Translating gives CASSKTLKEAYGYTF.

V usage is TRBV14 and J usage is TRBJ2-5; 7 nucleotides agree with TRBD2. Germline lookup yields CDR1 SGHDN and CDR2 FVKESK. The CDR3 totals 18 residues. Losses at the gene ends were 0 bases for V and 10 bases for J; bases not matched to a gene: 20. Here the CDR3 reads CASSQDSTLSGAGQDQYF. CDR3 nucleotides: TGTGCCAGCAGCCAAGATTCGACCCTCAGCGGGGCGGGGCAGGACCAGTACTTC.

This chain joins TRBV4-1 and TRBJ2-3; no clear D gene. The ends were cut back, 0 bases at V and 1 base at J, with 11 bases in the middle. There are 16 residues in the CDR3. Looked up from germline, CDR1 is MGHRA and CDR2 is YSYEKL. The CDR3 sequence is CASSQDQGAGTDTQYF. The CDR3 bases are TGCGCCAGCAGCCAAGATCAAGGTGCGGGCACAGATACGCAGTATTTT.

The J gene is TRBJ2-2, the V gene TRBV18; TRBD1 aligns across 7 bases. V was pared by 0 bases and J by 1 base, with 2 bases of the junction left unmatched. The CDR3 is 16 residues long. Per germline, CDR1 KGHSH and CDR2 LQKENI. The CDR3 DNA reads TGTGCCAGCTCACCACCAGGACAGGAGAACACCGGGGAGCTGTTTTTT. Protein: CASSPPGQENTGELFF.

V usage is TRBV19 and J usage is TRBJ1-3; 7 bases align to TRBD1. The CDR3 runs to 14 residues. Trimming took 9 bases from V and 2 from J; bases not matched to a gene: 7. Per the germline V gene, CDR1 is LNHDA and CDR2 is SQIVND (reference sequence). Here the CDR3 reads CASQPTGAGNTIYF. In nucleotides, the CDR3 is TGTGCCAGCCAACCTACAGGGGCTGGAAACACCATATATTTT. Based on the CDR3 plus reference TRBV19 and TRBJ1-3, the full variable domain is DGGITQSPKYLFRKEGQNVTLSCEQNLNHDAMYWYRQDPGQGLRLIYYSQIVNDFQKGDIAEGYSVSREKKESFPLTVTSAQKNPTAFYLCASQPTGAGNTIYFGEGSWLTVV.

This clone was seen a single time. The gene calls are TRBV12-3 or TRBV12-4 and TRBJ2-7; D remains unclear. The length of the CDR3 is 11 residues. V lost 3 bases, J lost 6 bases, and 6 bases lay in between. The CDR3 here is CASSFWSEQYF. The CDR3 bases are TGTGCCAGCAGTTTTTGGAGCGAGCAGTACTTC.

As regards this clone: This same CDR3 is encoded by further DNA sequences in the sample. V is TRBV11-3 and J is TRBJ2-7; 12 nucleotides agree with TRBD2. The germline gives CDR1 SGHNT, CDR2 YENEEA. CDR3 size: 15 residues. The trim removed 5 bases at V and 4 bases at J, leaving 6 bases unmatched. This CDR3 is CASSPGTSGFYEQYF. Here the CDR3 DNA reads TGTGCCAGCAGCCCCGGGACTAGCGGGTTTTACGAGCAGTACTTC.

The V call is TRBV30, the J call TRBJ1-5; D is unresolved. The length of the CDR3 is 14 residues. CDR1 GTSNPN and CDR2 SVGIG come from the germline V gene (reference sequence). V was shortened by 3 bases and J by 1 base, with 10 bases between the two germline ends. Here the CDR3 DNA reads TGTGCCTGGAGCGAAACGGGAAGCAATCAGCCCCAGCATTTT. It specifies CAWSETGSNQPQHF.

The rearrangement joins TRBV7-9 to TRBJ2-7; D may be TRBD2 (6 bases). V gave up 5 bases and J gave up 6 bases, with 17 bases separating them. Per the germline V gene, CDR1 is SEHNR and CDR2 is FQNEAQ (reference sequence). The CDR3 is made up of 14 amino acids. CDR3 sequence (DNA): TGTGCCAGCAGCCGCGGCGGGTCCGGGGGCGAGCAGTACTTC. Translating gives CASSRGGSGGEQYF.

This chain links TRBV5-3 with TRBJ1-4; no definite D call. TRBV5-3 is flagged as an ORF with uncertain function. This CDR3 has 14 residues. Trimming cost V 0 bases and J 5 bases, with 8 bases left between them. Here the CDR3 DNA reads TGTGCCAGAAGCTTGGTGGCGGTCAATGAAAAACTGTTTTTT. Protein product: CARSLVAVNEKLFF.

V gene TRBV6-5 combines with J gene TRBJ1-4, with 7 bases that match TRBD1. Trimming removed 6 bases from V and 4 bases from J; junction bases left unmatched: 8. The V gene's germline CDR1 is MNHEY and CDR2 SVGAGI. The CDR3 is 15 residues long. CDR3 sequence (DNA): TGTGCCAGCAGGTTAAACAGGGGCGTTAATGAAAAACTGTTTTTT. Amino acids: CASRLNRGVNEKLFF.

The chain carries TRBV28 and TRBJ1-2; no clear D. CDR1 and CDR2 from the germline V gene are MDHEN and SYDVKM. The CDR3 runs to 13 residues. Deletions cut 4 bases from V and 0 bases from J, with 6 bases between. The CDR3 sequence is CASSSGANYGYTF. The CDR3 DNA sequence: TGTGCCAGCAGTTCAGGAGCTAACTATGGCTACACCTTC.

There are a few counts of this clone. The chain recombines TRBV3-1 (or the pseudogene TRBV3-2) with TRBJ2-1; 7 nucleotides agree with TRBD2. The J segment lost 6 bases and the V segment lost 4 bases, leaving 3 bases of the junction unmatched. CDR3 length equals 13 residues. CDR1 and CDR2 (germline): LGHDT, YNNKEL (reference sequence). CDR3 in amino acids: CASSPGLLNEQFF. The CDR3 region has the DNA TGTGCCAGCAGCCCGGGACTACTCAATGAGCAGTTCTTC.

The V and J genes are TRBV11-3 and TRBJ2-3; 8 nucleotides match TRBD1. The CDR3 is 15 residues long. Germline CDR1 and CDR2: SGHNT and YENEEA. The V gene end was trimmed by 5 bases and the J gene end by 0 bases; junction bases not matched to a gene: 4. CDR3 region: CASSPGGRSTDTQYF. The DNA of the CDR3 is TGTGCCAGCAGCCCAGGGGGCAGGAGCACAGATACGCAGTATTTT.

The chain combines TRBV5-1 with TRBJ1-1; D is uncertain. V dropped 0 bases and J dropped 2 bases, with 8 bases sitting between them. The CDR3 spans 14 residues. Germline CDR1 reads SGHRS; CDR2 reads YFSETQ. This CDR3 is CASSLGPGNTEAFF. The CDR3 coding sequence is TGCGCCAGCAGCTTGGGTCCGGGAAACACTGAAGCTTTCTTT.

The chain has TRBV7-8 and TRBJ1-4, with a tentative D call TRBD1 (6 bases). Between the trimmed V and J ends, which lost 6 bases and 5 bases, there was a span of 13 bases. The CDR3 is 14 amino acids. CDR1 is SGHVS and CDR2 is FQNEAQ in the germline V gene. The CDR3 loop is CASRSGTLNEKLFF. For the CDR3, the DNA is TGTGCCAGCAGGTCCGGGACACTGAATGAAAAACTGTTTTTT.

The CDR3 nucleotides are TGTGCCAGCAGTCGGGACAGGGCTGATGAAAAACTGTTTTTT. This sequence encodes CASSRDRADEKLFF. The chain links TRBV7-2 to TRBJ1-4; 9 nucleotides line up with TRBD1. The CDR3 is 14 amino acids. Germline CDR1 and CDR2: SGHTA and FQGNSA. V shed 6 bases and J 6 bases; nucleotides not matched to a gene: 5. Complete variable domain (other parts from reference TRBV7-2 and TRBJ1-4): GAGVSQSPSNKVTEKGKDVELRCDPISGHTALYWYRQSLGQGLEFLIYFQGNSAPDKSGLPSDRFSAERTGGSVSTLTIQRTQQEDSAVYLCASSRDRADEKLFFGSGTQLSVL.

This clone was detected only once. The CDR3: CASSREGSNTGELFF. The CDR3 DNA is TGCGCCAGCAGTCGAGAGGGATCTAACACCGGGGAGCTGTTTTTT. This rearrangement joins TRBV23-1 to TRBJ2-2, with a possible D match to TRBD2 (5 bases). TRBV23-1 is known as an ORF, though its function is uncertain. V was trimmed by 4 bases and J by 2 bases, leaving 11 bases between them. The CDR3 covers 15 residues.

V usage is TRBV19 and J usage is TRBJ2-5; 10 bases agree with TRBD2. CDR3 length: 14 amino acids. Germline lookup yields CDR1 LNHDA and CDR2 SQIVND (reference sequence). The junction had 8 bases not matched to a gene; V was cut back by 8 bases and J by 5 bases. This CDR3 reads CASGAGGPGETQYF. The CDR3 DNA sequence: TGTGCCAGTGGAGCGGGAGGGCCAGGGGAGACCCAGTACTTC.

This sequence joins TRBV28 and TRBJ1-3, with 8 bases fitting TRBD1. The CDR3 sequence is 15 residues long. The germline V gene has CDR1 MDHEN and CDR2 SYDVKM. V lost 7 bases and J lost 2; bases outside the gene matches: 7. The CDR3 reads CASNPGRGPGNTIYF. DNA of the CDR3: TGTGCCAGCAACCCGGGCAGGGGGCCTGGAAACACCATATATTTT.

The genes are TRBV6-2 or TRBV6-3 and TRBJ2-3, with 9 bases lining up with TRBD2. Germline V lookup: CDR1 MNHEY, CDR2 SVGEGT. V dropped 2 bases and J dropped 11; count of bases not matched to a gene: 8. This CDR3 is built from 14 residues. The CDR3 loop reads CASSYGAGGPGQYF. The CDR3 nucleotides are TGTGCCAGCAGTTACGGGGCGGGAGGGCCCGGGCAGTATTTT.

The chain is built from TRBV28 and TRBJ1-5, with no clear D. V lost 10 bases and J 4 bases, leaving 11 bases between the germline ends. The germline gives CDR1 MDHEN, CDR2 SYDVKM. The CDR3 has 12 residues. Here the CDR3 reads CATTLPNQPQHF. The CDR3 DNA reads TGTGCCACCACCCTTCCTAATCAGCCCCAGCATTTT.

The chain links TRBV27 to TRBJ2-7, with D possibly called TRBD1 or TRBD2 (6 bases each). The CDR3 has 14 residues. Deletions cut 6 bases from V and 2 bases from J, with 14 bases between. CDR1 is MNHEY, CDR2 SMNVEV, per germline (reference sequence). The CDR3: CASSFGGGTYEQYF. The CDR3 DNA reads as TGTGCCAGCAGCTTCGGAGGGGGGACCTACGAGCAGTACTTC.

The rearrangement uses TRBV24-1 and TRBJ1-5; 8 bases line up with TRBD1. The CDR3 runs 15 residues. Germline trimming cut 4 bases from V and 6 bases from J; bases unmatched to any gene: 7. Germline assignment: CDR1 KGHDR and CDR2 SFDVKD. The CDR3 loop is CATSDHTGGSQPQHF. The DNA of the CDR3 is TGTGCCACCAGTGACCATACAGGGGGTAGTCAGCCCCAGCATTTT.

The table lists this clone with a count of one. The V call is TRBV14, the J call TRBJ1-3; 7 nucleotides match TRBD1. Germline CDR1 and CDR2: SGHDN and FVKESK. Trimming at V came to 2 bases and at J to 7 bases, leaving 5 bases not matched to a gene. The CDR3 contains 14 residues. The DNA for the CDR3 is TGTGCCAGCAGCCAACAACAGGGGTCTAACACCATATATTTT. Its translation: CASSQQQGSNTIYF.

The chain links TRBV7-8 to TRBJ2-1, with D uncertain. The ends were cut back, 2 bases at V and 0 bases at J, with 5 bases in the middle. CDR1 and CDR2 from the germline V gene are SGHVS and FQNEAQ. This CDR3 comprises 14 residues. The CDR3 DNA sequence: TGTGCCAGCAGCTTATTGGACTCCTACAATGAGCAGTTCTTC. Translating gives CASSLLDSYNEQFF.

This clone came up once. The chain carries TRBV11-3 and TRBJ1-1; D is ambiguous. This CDR3 comprises 13 residues. Germline CDR1 is SGHNT and CDR2 is YENEEA. V lost 6 bases to trimming and J lost 1 base, with 9 bases between them. This CDR3 is CASSQDGNTEAFF. As DNA, the CDR3 is TGTGCCAGCAGTCAGGACGGGAACACTGAAGCTTTCTTT. Drawing the rest from reference TRBV11-3 and TRBJ1-1, the complete variable domain is EAGVVQSPRYKIIEKKQPVAFWCNPISGHNTLYWYLQNLGQGPELLIRYENEEAVDDSQLPKDRFSAERLKGVDSTLKIQPAELGDSAVYLCASSQDGNTEAFFGQGTRLTVV.